The clone carrying this T cell receptor beta chain is classed as medium-sized (0.01 to 0.1%). Its antigen is not identified. The sample belongs to a study of spatial heterogeneity in lung cancer. The sample's time point: sample taken at primary tumor resection. Unsorted whole RNA of tumor, nontumor lung or frozen PBMC was sequenced. This CDR3 region has 14 residues. V lost 2 bases and J lost 5, with 12 bases in between. CDR1 and CDR2 (germline): SGDLS, YYNGEE. A single record per CDR3 protein comes from TCRdb applying MiXCR to the 5' RACE reads. The sample yields 1,500 to 1,800 distinct CDR3 sequences, approximately 5.9% seen once. General study points: The estimated TCR-seq coverage of tumor T cells amounted to roughly 6.8% when looking at alpha chains and more than 11% when looking at beta chains. Tumoral mutation counts were tracked by counts of expanded intratumoral alpha and beta TCRs.

V is TRBV9 and J is TRBJ2-3; D is perhaps TRBD2 (7 bases). This receptor was obtained from a female donor with early-stage non-small cell lung cancer. The source was lung tumor tissue, collected at surgery. Written as DNA, the CDR3 is TGTGCCAGCAGCGTGCGGGGGCGGGGAGATACGCAGTATTTT. Amino acid sequence: CASSVRGRGDTQYF.